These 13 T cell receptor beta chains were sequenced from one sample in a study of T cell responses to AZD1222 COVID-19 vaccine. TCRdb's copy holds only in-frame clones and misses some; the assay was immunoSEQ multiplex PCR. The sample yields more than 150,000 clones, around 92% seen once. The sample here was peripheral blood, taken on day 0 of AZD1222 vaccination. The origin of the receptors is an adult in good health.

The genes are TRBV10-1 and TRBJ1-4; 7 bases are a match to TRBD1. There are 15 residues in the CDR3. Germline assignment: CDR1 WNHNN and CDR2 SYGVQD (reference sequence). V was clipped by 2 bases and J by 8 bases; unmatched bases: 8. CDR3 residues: CASSERQGGEEKLFF. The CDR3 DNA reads TGCGCCAGCAGTGAGCGACAGGGTGGGGAAGAAAAACTGTTTTTT.

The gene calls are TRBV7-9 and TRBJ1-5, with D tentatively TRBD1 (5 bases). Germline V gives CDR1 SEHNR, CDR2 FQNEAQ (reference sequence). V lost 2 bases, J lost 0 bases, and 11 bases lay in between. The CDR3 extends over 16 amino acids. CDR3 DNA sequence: TGTGCCAGCAGCTTATTTCAGGGCAATAGCAATCAGCCCCAGCATTTT. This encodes CASSLFQGNSNQPQHF.

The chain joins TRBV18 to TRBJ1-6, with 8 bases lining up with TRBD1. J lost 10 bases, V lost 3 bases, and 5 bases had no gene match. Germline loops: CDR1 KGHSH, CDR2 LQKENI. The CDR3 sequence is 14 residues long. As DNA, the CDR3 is TGTGCCAGCTCACCGGACAGGGCTCGATCACCCCTCCACTTT. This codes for CASSPDRARSPLHF.

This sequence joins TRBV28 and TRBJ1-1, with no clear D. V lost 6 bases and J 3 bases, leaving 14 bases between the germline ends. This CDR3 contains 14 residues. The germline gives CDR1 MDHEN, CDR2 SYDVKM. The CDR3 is CASRSSGRDTEAFF. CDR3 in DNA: TGTGCCAGCAGATCCTCTGGGAGGGACACTGAAGCTTTCTTT.

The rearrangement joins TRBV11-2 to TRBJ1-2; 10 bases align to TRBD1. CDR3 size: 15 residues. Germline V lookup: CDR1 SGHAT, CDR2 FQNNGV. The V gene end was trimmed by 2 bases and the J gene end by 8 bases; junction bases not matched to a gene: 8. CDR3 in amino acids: CASSLTGTGALGYTF. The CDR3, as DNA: TGTGCCAGCAGCTTAACCGGGACAGGGGCGCTGGGCTACACCTTC.

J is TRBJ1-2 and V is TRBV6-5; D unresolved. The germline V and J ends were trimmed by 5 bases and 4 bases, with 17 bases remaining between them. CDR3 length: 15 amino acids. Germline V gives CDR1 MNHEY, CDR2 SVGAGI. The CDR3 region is CASSNTTFGGYGYTF. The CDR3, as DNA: TGTGCCAGCAGTAATACGACATTCGGAGGCTATGGCTACACCTTC.

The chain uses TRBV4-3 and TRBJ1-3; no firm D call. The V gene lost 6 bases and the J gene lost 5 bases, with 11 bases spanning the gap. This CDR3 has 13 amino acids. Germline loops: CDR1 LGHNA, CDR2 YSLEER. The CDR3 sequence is CASRGDPRNTIYF. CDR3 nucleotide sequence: TGCGCCAGCAGAGGAGACCCGCGAAACACCATATATTTT.

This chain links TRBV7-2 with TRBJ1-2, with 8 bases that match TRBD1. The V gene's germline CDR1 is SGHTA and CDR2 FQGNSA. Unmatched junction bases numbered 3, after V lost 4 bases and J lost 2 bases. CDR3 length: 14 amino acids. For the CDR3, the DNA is TGTGCCAGCAGCTCAACAGGGGGGAACTATGGCTACACCTTC. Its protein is CASSSTGGNYGYTF.

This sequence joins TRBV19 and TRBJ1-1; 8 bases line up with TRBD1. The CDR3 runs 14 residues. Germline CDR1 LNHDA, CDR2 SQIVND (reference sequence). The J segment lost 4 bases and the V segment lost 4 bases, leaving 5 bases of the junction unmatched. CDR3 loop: CASSRDRGSTEAFF. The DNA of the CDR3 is TGTGCCAGTAGTAGAGACAGGGGAAGCACTGAAGCTTTCTTT.

The chain's CDR3 is CASIVSPSSSYEQYF. For the CDR3, the DNA is TGTGCCAGCATAGTTTCGCCTTCGAGCTCCTACGAGCAGTACTTC. This sequence joins TRBV6-5 and TRBJ2-7; D is undetermined. Germline loops: CDR1 MNHEY, CDR2 SVGAGI. The germline V and J ends were trimmed by 7 bases and 0 bases, with 16 bases remaining between them. This CDR3 is 15 amino acids long.

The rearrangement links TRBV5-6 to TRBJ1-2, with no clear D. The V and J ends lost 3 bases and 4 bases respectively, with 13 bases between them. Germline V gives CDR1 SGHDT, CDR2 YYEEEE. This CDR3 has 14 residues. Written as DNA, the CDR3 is TGTGCCAGCAGCTCGATCACGGCCTCCTATGGCTACACCTTC. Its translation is CASSSITASYGYTF.

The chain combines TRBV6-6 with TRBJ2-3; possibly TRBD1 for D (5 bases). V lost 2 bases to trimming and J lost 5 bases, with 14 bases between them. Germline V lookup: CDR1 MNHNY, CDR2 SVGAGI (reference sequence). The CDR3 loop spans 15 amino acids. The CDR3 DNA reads TGTGCCAGCAGTTACGGGCAGGGCTTTTTAGATACGCAGTATTTT. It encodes CASSYGQGFLDTQYF.

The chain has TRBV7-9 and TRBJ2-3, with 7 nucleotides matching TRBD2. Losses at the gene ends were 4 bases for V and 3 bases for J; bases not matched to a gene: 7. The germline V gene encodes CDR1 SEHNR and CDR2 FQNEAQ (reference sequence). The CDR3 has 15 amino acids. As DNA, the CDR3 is TGTGCCAGCAGCTGGCCGGGGGGTGGGACAGATACGCAGTATTTT. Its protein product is CASSWPGGGTDTQYF.